The 10 T cell receptor beta chains below were found in one sample sequenced in a study of blood T cell repertoires in COVID-19. The data were produced by immunoSEQ multiplex PCR, yet TCRdb's version contains in-frame clones alone and is incomplete. Here the sample spans fewer than 55,000 clones, under 90% being singletons. The sample consisted of peripheral blood. The receptors derive from a man at least 80 years old with active or convalescent COVID-19.

CDR3 in DNA: TGTGCCAGTAGCCCCTCGACAGGGTTCCAAGAGACCCAGTACTTC. Protein: CASSPSTGFQETQYF. The chain employs TRBV19 and TRBJ2-5; 7 bases align to TRBD1. The CDR3 runs 15 residues. Germline CDR1 is LNHDA and CDR2 is SQIVND (reference sequence). V was pared by 6 bases and J by 1 base, with 8 bases of the junction left unmatched. Full variable domain (outside the CDR3, taken from reference TRBV19 and TRBJ2-5): DGGITQSPKYLFRKEGQNVTLSCEQNLNHDAMYWYRQDPGQGLRLIYYSQIVNDFQKGDIAEGYSVSREKKESFPLTVTSAQKNPTAFYLCASSPSTGFQETQYFGPGTRLLVL.

The V call is TRBV7-8, the J call TRBJ2-1, with 9 bases lining up with TRBD1. The V and J ends lost 1 base and 5 bases, in that order; junction bases with no gene match: 9. Germline loops: CDR1 SGHVS, CDR2 FQNEAQ. This CDR3 is 17 amino acids long. The CDR3 DNA sequence: TGTGCCAGCAGCTTAGTGGGTGGGACAGGGATCGACAATGAGCAGTTCTTC. Residues: CASSLVGGTGIDNEQFF. Full variable domain (rest looked up from reference TRBV7-8 and TRBJ2-1): GAGVSQSPRYKVAKRGQDVALRCDPISGHVSLFWYQQALGQGPEFLTYFQNEAQLDKSGLPSDRFFAERPEGSVSTLKIQRTQQEDSAVYLCASSLVGGTGIDNEQFFGPGTRLTVL.

CDR3 residues: CASSPRRADNQPQHF. Written as DNA, the CDR3 is TGTGCCAGCTCACCAAGGAGGGCGGACAATCAGCCCCAGCATTTT. This chain uses TRBV18 with TRBJ1-5; D remains unclear. Germline CDR1 KGHSH, CDR2 LQKENI. Between the trimmed V and J ends, which lost 2 bases and 3 bases, there was a span of 11 bases. The CDR3 runs 15 residues.

The V call is TRBV19, the J call TRBJ1-5; TRBD1 matches at 8 bases. The CDR3 runs to 16 residues. Germline V CDR1 and CDR2: LNHDA, SQIVND (reference sequence). The trim removed 1 base at V and 6 bases at J, leaving 8 bases unmatched. CDR3 nucleotides: TGTGCCAGTAGTATAGTTTGGACAGGGATAATTCAGCCCCAGCATTTT. It specifies CASSIVWTGIIQPQHF.

The V call is TRBV5-4, the J call TRBJ2-3, with TRBD2 matching 12 bases. CDR3 length: 18 amino acids. Germline lookup yields CDR1 SGHNT and CDR2 YYREEE (reference sequence). Trimming cost V 4 bases and J 3 bases; bases outside gene matches: 12. DNA of the CDR3: TGTGCCAGCAGCAAGGGACTAGCGGGCTACAGCGGAACAGATACGCAGTATTTT. This encodes CASSKGLAGYSGTDTQYF.

The chain has TRBV7-9 and TRBJ1-2; D possibly corresponds to TRBD1 (5 bases). Germline V gene lookup returns CDR1 SEHNR and CDR2 FQNEAQ (reference sequence). The CDR3 has 15 amino acids. Trimming removed 0 bases at V and 4 bases at J, with 12 bases between. The CDR3: CASSLAGLGGYGYTF. The CDR3 bases are TGTGCCAGCAGCTTAGCGGGACTGGGAGGCTATGGCTACACCTTC.

There are a few counts of this clone. The chain employs TRBV11-2 and TRBJ1-3; a weak D match, TRBD1 (6 bases). Germline CDR1 and CDR2: SGHAT and FQNNGV. The CDR3 runs 15 residues. Trimming shortened V by 5 bases and J by 7 bases, and 18 bases separated the two germline ends. CDR3 sequence reads: CASSTLQQGWNTIYF. CDR3 DNA: TGTGCCAGCAGCACACTACAACAGGGTTGGAACACCATATATTTT.

Written as DNA, the CDR3 is TGCGCCAGCAGCCAAGATCAGGCCCCCGGCGCCTTCGGTACGCAGTATTTT. The encoded protein is CASSQDQAPGAFGTQYF. The chain employs TRBV4-3 and TRBJ2-3, with D unclear. Germline loops: CDR1 LGHNA, CDR2 YSLEER. Trimming took 0 bases from V and 8 from J, leaving 21 bases between them. The CDR3 spans 17 residues.

The rearrangement links TRBV3-1 (or the pseudogene TRBV3-2) to TRBJ1-1, with D unresolved. Germline loops: CDR1 LGHDT, CDR2 YNNKEL (reference sequence). This CDR3 is built from 14 residues. Trimming stripped 1 base from V and 7 bases from J, with 13 bases between. CDR3 protein: CASSQAFPSSEAFF. In nucleotides, the CDR3 is TGTGCCAGCAGCCAAGCGTTTCCGTCGAGTGAAGCTTTCTTT.

The chain is built from TRBV2 and TRBJ1-4; D gene uncertain. Germline V gives CDR1 SNHLY, CDR2 FYNNEI. Trimming took 6 bases from V and 6 from J, leaving 23 bases between them. The CDR3 covers 17 residues. The CDR3 protein is CASSRSSSGSPDEKLFF. As DNA, the CDR3 is TGTGCCAGCAGCCGAAGTTCATCCGGGTCCCCGGATGAAAAACTGTTTTTT.